This T cell receptor (beta chain) was profiled in a study of cytomegalovirus exposure and HLA in healthy donors. Study observations and caveats: Beyond CMV serostatus, there was no information to go on about immune exposure.

V shed 2 bases, J shed 7 bases, and the junction held 13 bases outside the gene matches. The CDR3 is 16 residues long. CDR1 is SGHAT and CDR2 is FQNNGV in the germline V gene. Remarks on this clone: Its antigen remains unidentified.

Primers included in the PCR were 60 Vbeta and 13 Jbeta primers. Repertoires were generated with immunoSEQ multiplex PCR, while TCRdb's copy carries only in-frame clones and drops some. The sample includes 170,000 or so clones, over 60% seen only once; the top ten take 1.5% to 2%. Healthy bone marrow donors supplied every sample. The chain links TRBV11-2 to TRBJ1-2; 7 bases line up with TRBD1. Sequences were obtained from PBMCs. This receptor was taken from a woman between 25 and 40 years old in good health and CMV-seronegative. The CDR3 DNA follows: TGTGCCAGCAGCTTACCCACGGACAGGAGGCGGGCTGGCTACACCTTC. It is translated as CASSLPTDRRRAGYTF.